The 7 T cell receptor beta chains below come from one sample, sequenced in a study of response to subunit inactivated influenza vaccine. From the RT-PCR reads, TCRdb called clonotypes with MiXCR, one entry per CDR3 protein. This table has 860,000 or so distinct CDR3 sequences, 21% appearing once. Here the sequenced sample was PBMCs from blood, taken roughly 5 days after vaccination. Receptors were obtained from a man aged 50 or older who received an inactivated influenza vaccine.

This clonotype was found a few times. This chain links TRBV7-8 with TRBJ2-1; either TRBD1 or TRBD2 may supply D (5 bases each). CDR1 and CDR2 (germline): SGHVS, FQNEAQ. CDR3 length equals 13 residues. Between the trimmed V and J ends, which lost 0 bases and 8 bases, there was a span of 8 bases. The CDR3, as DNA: TGTGCCAGCAGCTTAGCGCTGGGGGATGAGCAGTTCTTC. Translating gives CASSLALGDEQFF.

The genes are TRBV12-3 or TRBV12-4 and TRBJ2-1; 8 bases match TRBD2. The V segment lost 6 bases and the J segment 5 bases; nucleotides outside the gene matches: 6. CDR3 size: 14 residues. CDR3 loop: CASSTGTRDNEQFF. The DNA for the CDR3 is TGTGCCAGCAGCACCGGGACTAGAGACAATGAGCAGTTCTTC.

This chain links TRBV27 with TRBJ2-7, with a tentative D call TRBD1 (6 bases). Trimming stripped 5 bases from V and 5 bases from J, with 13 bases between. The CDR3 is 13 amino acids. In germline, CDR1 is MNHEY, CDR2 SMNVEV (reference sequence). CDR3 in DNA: TGTGCCAGCAGTCGGACCCAGGGGAACGAGCAGTACTTC. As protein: CASSRTQGNEQYF.

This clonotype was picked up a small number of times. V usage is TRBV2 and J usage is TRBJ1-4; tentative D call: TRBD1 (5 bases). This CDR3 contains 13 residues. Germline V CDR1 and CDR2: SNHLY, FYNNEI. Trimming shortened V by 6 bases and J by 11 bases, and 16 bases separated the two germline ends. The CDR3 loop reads CASSFGPEGKLFF. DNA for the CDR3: TGTGCCAGCAGCTTTGGACCAGAGGGGAAACTGTTTTTT.

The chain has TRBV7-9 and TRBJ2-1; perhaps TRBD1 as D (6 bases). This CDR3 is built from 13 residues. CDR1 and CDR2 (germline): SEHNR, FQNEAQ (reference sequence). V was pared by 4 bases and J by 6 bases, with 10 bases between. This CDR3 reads CASSSGQTNEQFF. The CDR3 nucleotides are TGTGCCAGCAGCTCTGGACAGACCAATGAGCAGTTCTTC.

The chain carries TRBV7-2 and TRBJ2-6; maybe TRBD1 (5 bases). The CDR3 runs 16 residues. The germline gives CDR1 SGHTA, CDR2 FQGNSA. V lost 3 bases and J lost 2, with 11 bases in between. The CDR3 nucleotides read TGTGCCAGCAGCTTGGGGCAGCCAACTGGGGCCAACGTCCTGACTTTC. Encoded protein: CASSLGQPTGANVLTF.

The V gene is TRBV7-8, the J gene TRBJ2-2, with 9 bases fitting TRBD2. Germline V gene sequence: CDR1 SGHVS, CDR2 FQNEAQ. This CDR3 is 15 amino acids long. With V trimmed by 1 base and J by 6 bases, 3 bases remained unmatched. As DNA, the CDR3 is TGTGCCAGCAGCTTAGGTGCTAGCGGGGCCGGGGAGCTGTTTTTT. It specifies CASSLGASGAGELFF.